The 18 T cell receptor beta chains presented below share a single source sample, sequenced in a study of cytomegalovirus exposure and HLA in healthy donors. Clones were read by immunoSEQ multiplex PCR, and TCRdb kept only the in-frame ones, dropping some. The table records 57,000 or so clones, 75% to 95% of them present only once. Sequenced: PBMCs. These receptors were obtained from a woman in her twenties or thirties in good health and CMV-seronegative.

DNA of the CDR3: TGTGCCAGCAGTTTTTATACTGAAGCTTTCTTT. Amino acid sequence: CASSFYTEAFF. The chain carries TRBV2 and TRBJ1-1; D remains ambiguous. This CDR3 contains 11 residues. Germline CDR1 reads SNHLY; CDR2 reads FYNNEI. Trimming pared 5 bases from V and 5 bases from J, leaving 6 bases between.

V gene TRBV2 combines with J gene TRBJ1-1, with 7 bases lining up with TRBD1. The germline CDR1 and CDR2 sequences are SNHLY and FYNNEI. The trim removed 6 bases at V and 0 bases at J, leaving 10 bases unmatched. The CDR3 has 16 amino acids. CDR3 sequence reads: CASRDLRDSLNTEAFF. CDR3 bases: TGTGCCAGCAGAGACCTGCGGGACAGTCTGAACACTGAAGCTTTCTTT.

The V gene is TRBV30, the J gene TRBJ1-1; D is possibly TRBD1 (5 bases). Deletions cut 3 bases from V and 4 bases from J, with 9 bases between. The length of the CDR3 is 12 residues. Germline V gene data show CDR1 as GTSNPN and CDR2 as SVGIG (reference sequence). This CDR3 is CAWRGGSTEAFF. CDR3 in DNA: TGTGCCTGGAGGGGGGGGAGCACTGAAGCTTTCTTT.

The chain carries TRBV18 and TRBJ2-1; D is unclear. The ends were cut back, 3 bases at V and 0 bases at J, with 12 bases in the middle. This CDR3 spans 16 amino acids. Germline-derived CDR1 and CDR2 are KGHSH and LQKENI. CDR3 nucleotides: TGTGCCAGCTCACCTCCTCTCCGGAGCTCCTACAATGAGCAGTTCTTC. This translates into CASSPPLRSSYNEQFF.

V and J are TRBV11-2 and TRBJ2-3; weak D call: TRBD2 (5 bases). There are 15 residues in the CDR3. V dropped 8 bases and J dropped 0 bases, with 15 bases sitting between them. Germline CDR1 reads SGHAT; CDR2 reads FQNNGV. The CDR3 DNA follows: TGTGCCAGCCTACCATGGACGGGAAGCACAGATACGCAGTATTTT. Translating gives CASLPWTGSTDTQYF.

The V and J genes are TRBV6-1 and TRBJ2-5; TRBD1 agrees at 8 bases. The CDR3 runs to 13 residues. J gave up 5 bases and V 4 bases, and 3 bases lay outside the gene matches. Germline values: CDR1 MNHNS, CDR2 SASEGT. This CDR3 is CASSATGVETQYF. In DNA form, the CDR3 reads TGTGCCAGCAGTGCGACAGGGGTCGAGACCCAGTACTTC.

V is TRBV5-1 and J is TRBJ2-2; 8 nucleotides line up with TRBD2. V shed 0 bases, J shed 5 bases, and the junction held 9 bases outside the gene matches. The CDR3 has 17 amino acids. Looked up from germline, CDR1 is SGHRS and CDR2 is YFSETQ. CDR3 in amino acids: CASSLASSGRETGELFF. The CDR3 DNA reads TGCGCCAGCAGCTTGGCATCCAGCGGGAGAGAAACCGGGGAGCTGTTTTTT.

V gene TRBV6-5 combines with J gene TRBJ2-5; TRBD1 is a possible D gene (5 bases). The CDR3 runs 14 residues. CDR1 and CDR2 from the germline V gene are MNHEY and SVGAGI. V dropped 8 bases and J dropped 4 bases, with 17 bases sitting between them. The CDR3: CASGLWGRGETQYF. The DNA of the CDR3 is TGTGCCAGCGGTCTGTGGGGTAGGGGAGAGACCCAGTACTTC.

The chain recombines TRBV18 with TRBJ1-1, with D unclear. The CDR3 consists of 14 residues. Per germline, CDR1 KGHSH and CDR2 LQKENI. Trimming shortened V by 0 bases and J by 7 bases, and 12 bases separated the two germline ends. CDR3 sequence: CASSPPLGGSEAFF. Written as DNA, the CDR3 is TGTGCCAGCTCACCACCGTTGGGAGGCAGTGAAGCTTTCTTT.

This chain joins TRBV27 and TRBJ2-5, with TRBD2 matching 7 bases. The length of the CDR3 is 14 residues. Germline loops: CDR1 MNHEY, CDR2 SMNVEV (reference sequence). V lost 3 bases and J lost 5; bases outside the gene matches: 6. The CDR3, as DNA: TGTGCCAGCAGTTTGGGGATTAGCGGGGAGACCCAGTACTTC. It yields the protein CASSLGISGETQYF.

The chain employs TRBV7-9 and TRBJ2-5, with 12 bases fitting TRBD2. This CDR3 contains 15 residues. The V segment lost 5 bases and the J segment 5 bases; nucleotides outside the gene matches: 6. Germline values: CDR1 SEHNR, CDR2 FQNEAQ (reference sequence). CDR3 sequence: CASSIPSGGAETQYF. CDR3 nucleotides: TGTGCCAGCAGCATCCCTAGCGGGGGGGCGGAGACCCAGTACTTC.

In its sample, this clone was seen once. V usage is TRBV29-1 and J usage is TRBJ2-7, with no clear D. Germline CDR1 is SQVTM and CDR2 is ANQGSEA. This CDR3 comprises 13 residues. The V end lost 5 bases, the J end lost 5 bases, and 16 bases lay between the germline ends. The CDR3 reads CSVRQVLRNEQYF. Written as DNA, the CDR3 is TGCAGCGTTCGCCAGGTACTTAGGAACGAGCAGTACTTC.

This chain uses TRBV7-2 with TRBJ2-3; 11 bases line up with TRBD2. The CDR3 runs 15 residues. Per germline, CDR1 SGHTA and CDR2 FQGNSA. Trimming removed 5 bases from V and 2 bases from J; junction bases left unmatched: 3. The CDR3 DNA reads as TGTGCCAGCAGCCGACTAGCGGGGCTCACAGATACGCAGTATTTT. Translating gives CASSRLAGLTDTQYF.

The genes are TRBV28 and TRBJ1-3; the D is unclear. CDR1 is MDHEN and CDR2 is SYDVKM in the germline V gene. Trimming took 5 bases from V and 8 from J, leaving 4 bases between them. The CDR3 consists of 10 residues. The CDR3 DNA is TGTGCCAGCAGTCGGTACACCATATATTTT. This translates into CASSRYTIYF.

Here the CDR3 reads CASHRRDPRGTDTQYF. CDR3 coding DNA: TGTGCCAGCCACCGAAGAGACCCCCGGGGCACAGATACGCAGTATTTT. This rearrangement joins TRBV27 to TRBJ2-3; D is ambiguous. CDR1 is MNHEY and CDR2 is SMNVEV in the germline V gene (reference sequence). V gave up 8 bases and J gave up 1 base, with 19 bases separating them. The CDR3 is 16 amino acids.

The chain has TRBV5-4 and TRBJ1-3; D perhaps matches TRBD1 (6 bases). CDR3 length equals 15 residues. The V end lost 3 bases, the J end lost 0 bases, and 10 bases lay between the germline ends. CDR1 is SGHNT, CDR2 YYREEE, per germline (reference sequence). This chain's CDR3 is CASSSLDSSGNTIYF. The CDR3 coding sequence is TGTGCCAGCAGCTCCCTGGACAGCTCTGGAAACACCATATATTTT.

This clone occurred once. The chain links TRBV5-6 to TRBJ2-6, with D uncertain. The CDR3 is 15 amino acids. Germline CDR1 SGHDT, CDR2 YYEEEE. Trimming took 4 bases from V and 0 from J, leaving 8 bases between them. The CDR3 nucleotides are TGTGCCAGCAGCGACACGAGCTCTGGGGCCAACGTCCTGACTTTC. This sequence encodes CASSDTSSGANVLTF.

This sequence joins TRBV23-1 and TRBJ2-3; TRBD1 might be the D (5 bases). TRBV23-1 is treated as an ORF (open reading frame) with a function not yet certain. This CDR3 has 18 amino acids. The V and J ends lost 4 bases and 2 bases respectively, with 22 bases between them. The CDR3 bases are TGCGCCAGCAGTCTGAAAACGGACACCACCTTTAACACAGATACGCAGTATTTT. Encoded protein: CASSLKTDTTFNTDTQYF.